A single sample gave rise to the 23 T cell receptor beta chains below, sequenced in a study of T cells in Graves' hyperthyroidism and ophthalmopathy. RNA transcripts were the template for amplifying TCR beta CDR3 regions. TCR CDR3 underwent first-round RT-PCR with the HTBI primer set. TCRdb passed the multiplex PCR reads through MiXCR, listing each CDR3 protein once. The sample holds approximately 600,000 distinct CDR3 sequences, roughly 20% seen once. The specimen was blood. All receptors derive from a man aged 25-40 years with Graves' ophthalmopathy.

The genes are TRBV9 and TRBJ2-5; D is ambiguous. This CDR3 has 13 residues. V shed 0 bases and J shed 7 bases, with 10 bases lying between them. Germline CDR1 is SGDLS and CDR2 is YYNGEE. In DNA, the CDR3 is TGTGCCAGCAGCGTAGTCACTTCCGGGACCCAGTACTTC. Translating it yields CASSVVTSGTQYF.

Written as DNA, the CDR3 is TGCGCCAGCAGCTTGGAGGCGCCTAGCGGGAGGACGCAGTATTTT. The encoded protein is CASSLEAPSGRTQYF. The rearrangement uses TRBV5-1 and TRBJ2-3; 11 bases map to TRBD2. The length of the CDR3 is 15 residues. V lost 0 bases, J lost 9 bases, and 6 bases stayed unmatched. CDR1 is SGHRS and CDR2 is YFSETQ in the germline V gene.

This clonotype came up a few times. V and J are TRBV28 and TRBJ2-2, with D possibly TRBD2 on 5 matching bases. There are 14 residues in the CDR3. V lost 7 bases, J lost 1 base, and 10 bases lay in between. Germline V lookup: CDR1 MDHEN, CDR2 SYDVKM. CDR3 in amino acids: CASTSGGNTGELFF. CDR3 DNA sequence: TGTGCCAGCACGTCCGGAGGGAACACCGGGGAGCTGTTTTTT.

This clonotype was observed a few times. This rearrangement joins TRBV24-1 to TRBJ2-7, with a weak D call TRBD2 (6 bases). This CDR3 is 18 amino acids long. The germline V gene has CDR1 KGHDR and CDR2 SFDVKD. The V gene lost 0 bases and the J gene lost 4 bases, with 21 bases spanning the gap. The chain's CDR3 is CATSDLLGRSGTLYEQYF. The CDR3, as DNA: TGTGCCACCAGTGATTTGCTGGGTCGGTCTGGGACTCTTTACGAGCAGTACTTC.

The chain employs TRBV24-1 and TRBJ2-2, with TRBD1 matching 7 bases. With V trimmed by 4 bases and J by 3 bases, 16 bases remained unmatched. CDR3 length: 19 amino acids. Germline V gene data show CDR1 as KGHDR and CDR2 as SFDVKD. Here the CDR3 DNA reads TGTGCCACCAGTGACTCCGGGACAGTACAACCTAAAGACACCGGGGAGCTGTTTTTT. Residues: CATSDSGTVQPKDTGELFF.

The gene calls are TRBV7-9 and TRBJ2-7; 11 positions agree with TRBD1. V lost 5 bases and J lost 3; bases outside the gene matches: 6. Germline CDR1 SEHNR, CDR2 FQNEAQ (reference sequence). This CDR3 is 15 amino acids long. CDR3 sequence reads: CASSRGTGGRYEQYF. CDR3 sequence (DNA): TGTGCCAGCAGCCGAGGGACAGGGGGGCGCTACGAGCAGTACTTC. The whole variable domain, remainder taken from reference TRBV7-9 and TRBJ2-7, is DTGVSQNPRHKITKRGQNVTFRCDPISEHNRLYWYRQTLGQGPEFLTYFQNEAQLEKSRLLSDRFSAERPKGSFSTLEIQRTEQGDSAMYLCASSRGTGGRYEQYFGPGTRLTVT.

The chain employs TRBV6-1 and TRBJ2-7; TRBD2 matches at 9 bases. With V trimmed by 7 bases and J by 5 bases, 6 bases remained unmatched. The germline V gene encodes CDR1 MNHNS and CDR2 SASEGT. This CDR3 is 13 amino acids long. The CDR3, as DNA: TGTGCCAGCAACCCCGGGACTAGCCACGAGCAGTACTTC. Amino acids: CASNPGTSHEQYF.

This clonotype was recorded only once. This rearrangement joins TRBV29-1 to TRBJ2-2, with 7 bases aligning to TRBD1. Per the germline V gene, CDR1 is SQVTM and CDR2 is ANQGSEA. The CDR3 is 13 amino acids. With 5 bases clipped from V and 6 bases from J, the junction kept 6 bases outside the gene matches. CDR3: CSVTGQAPGELFF. CDR3 coding DNA: TGCAGCGTTACTGGACAGGCCCCCGGGGAGCTGTTTTTT.

V usage is TRBV7-9 and J usage is TRBJ1-4; a possible D gene is TRBD1 (5 bases). CDR3 size: 13 residues. Trimming removed 1 base at V and 7 bases at J, with 7 bases between. From germline, CDR1 is SEHNR and CDR2 FQNEAQ (reference sequence). Here the CDR3 DNA reads TGTGCCAGCAGCTTAGGGACAACTGAAAAACTGTTTTTT. As protein: CASSLGTTEKLFF.

CDR3 amino acids: CATKGSSYNSPLHF. The CDR3 coding sequence is TGTGCCACAAAGGGGAGCTCCTATAATTCACCCCTCCACTTT. The gene calls are TRBV3-1 and TRBJ1-6; D may be TRBD1 (5 bases). Trimming pared 10 bases from V and 0 bases from J, leaving 10 bases between. The CDR3 extends over 14 amino acids. Germline-derived CDR1 and CDR2 are LGHDT and YNNKEL (reference sequence). The complete variable domain, with remaining parts taken from reference TRBV3-1 and TRBJ1-6, reads DTAVSQTPKYLVTQMGNDKSIKCEQNLGHDTMYWYKQDSKKFLKIMFSYNNKELIINETVPNRFSPKSPDKAHLNLHINSLELGDSAVYFCATKGSSYNSPLHFGNGTRLTVT.

The rearrangement uses TRBV6-1 and TRBJ2-6; weak D call: TRBD2 (6 bases). Per the germline V gene, CDR1 is MNHNS and CDR2 is SASEGT. This CDR3 has 15 amino acids. Trimming shortened V by 8 bases and J by 2 bases, and 13 bases separated the two germline ends. The CDR3 is CASFLGGAGANVLTF. CDR3 DNA sequence: TGTGCCAGCTTCCTCGGGGGTGCTGGGGCCAACGTCCTGACTTTC.

In its sample, this clonotype was seen a few times. The rearrangement links TRBV6-2 or TRBV6-3 to TRBJ2-2; D is ambiguous. This CDR3 spans 16 amino acids. Germline V CDR1 and CDR2: MNHEY, SVGEGT. V lost 4 bases and J lost 5, with 17 bases in between. The CDR3 nucleotides read TGTGCCAGCAGTTTTCTAACGACACCATATACCGGGGAGCTGTTTTTT. Residues: CASSFLTTPYTGELFF.

This clonotype occurred a few times. This sequence joins TRBV27 and TRBJ2-3; 7 positions agree with TRBD1. CDR1 and CDR2 from the germline V gene are MNHEY and SMNVEV (reference sequence). Trimming at V came to 9 bases and at J to 4 bases, leaving 10 bases not matched to a gene. This CDR3 spans 14 amino acids. CDR3 nucleotides: TGTGCCAGTGACAGGGACCACGGGTCAGATACGCAGTATTTT. This sequence encodes CASDRDHGSDTQYF.

Ten or more counts support this clonotype. V and J are TRBV7-2 and TRBJ2-1; 8 positions agree with TRBD2. Germline V lookup: CDR1 SGHTA, CDR2 FQGNSA. The CDR3 length is 13 residues. The V segment lost 5 bases and the J segment 3 bases; nucleotides outside the gene matches: 0. The CDR3 nucleotides are TGTGCCAGCAGCGCGGGGGGCTACAATGAGCAGTTCTTC. Amino acids: CASSAGGYNEQFF.

This clonotype was picked up many times. This sequence joins TRBV11-2 and TRBJ2-5; a weak D match, TRBD2 (6 bases). V lost 2 bases to trimming and J lost 5 bases, with 18 bases between them. Germline V lookup: CDR1 SGHAT, CDR2 FQNNGV. The CDR3 totals 16 residues. The CDR3: CASSLSIPLRGETQYF. The CDR3 DNA reads as TGTGCCAGCAGCTTATCAATCCCGCTTCGGGGGGAGACCCAGTACTTC.

This clonotype was picked up many times. V is TRBV2 and J is TRBJ2-2; tentatively, D is TRBD2 (5 bases). V was trimmed by 8 bases and J by 5 bases, leaving 15 bases between them. CDR1 SNHLY and CDR2 FYNNEI come from the germline V gene. CDR3 length: 14 amino acids. This CDR3 reads CASAAQAGTGELFF. CDR3 nucleotides: TGTGCCAGCGCGGCTCAGGCGGGTACCGGGGAGCTGTTTTTT.

This clonotype was seen more than once but under ten times. This sequence joins TRBV5-6 and TRBJ1-1; D is perhaps TRBD1 (5 bases). The CDR3 extends over 17 amino acids. From germline, CDR1 is SGHDT and CDR2 YYEEEE. The V gene lost 0 bases and the J gene lost 4 bases, with 19 bases spanning the gap. The CDR3 sequence is CASSLGPRGGRGTEAFF. Written as DNA, the CDR3 is TGTGCCAGCAGCTTGGGGCCCCGGGGGGGACGCGGCACTGAAGCTTTCTTT.

This clonotype showed up just a few times. The CDR3 protein is CATSTMETGELFF. Here the CDR3 DNA reads TGTGCCACCTCAACAATGGAAACCGGGGAGCTGTTTTTT. This chain joins TRBV24-1 and TRBJ2-2, with no clear D. The germline gives CDR1 KGHDR, CDR2 SFDVKD. The CDR3 length is 13 residues. V gave up 9 bases and J gave up 5 bases, with 12 bases separating them.

The chain employs TRBV3-1 and TRBJ2-7; 12 nucleotides match TRBD1. The length of the CDR3 is 17 residues. Germline V gene sequence: CDR1 LGHDT, CDR2 YNNKEL (reference sequence). The trim removed 0 bases at V and 4 bases at J, leaving 7 bases unmatched. The CDR3 reads CASSQDKGTGGAYEQYF. CDR3 DNA: TGTGCCAGCAGCCAAGACAAAGGGACAGGGGGCGCGTACGAGCAGTACTTC.

Only a few counts were recorded for this clonotype. The chain links TRBV28 to TRBJ1-5; D is ambiguous. The V gene's germline CDR1 is MDHEN and CDR2 SYDVKM. The CDR3 has 15 amino acids. The V end lost 6 bases, the J end lost 2 bases, and 14 bases lay between the germline ends. The CDR3 coding sequence is TGTGCCAGCAGCCGCCGGGGTGGGGGCAATCAGCCCCAGCATTTT. Protein sequence: CASSRRGGGNQPQHF.

V usage is TRBV7-2 and J usage is TRBJ2-5; D not certain. V lost 5 bases to trimming and J lost 8 bases, with 9 bases between them. Germline V gene sequence: CDR1 SGHTA, CDR2 FQGNSA. This CDR3 contains 11 residues. CDR3 loop: CASSRDPTQYF. The CDR3 nucleotides are TGTGCCAGCAGCAGAGACCCCACCCAGTACTTC.

This sequence joins TRBV29-1 and TRBJ1-2; 7 bases fit TRBD1. This CDR3 spans 15 amino acids. Trimming at V came to 3 bases and at J to 2 bases, leaving 9 bases not matched to a gene. Germline V CDR1 and CDR2: SQVTM, ANQGSEA. This CDR3 reads CSVDADRPANYGYTF. CDR3 DNA: TGCAGCGTTGACGCGGACAGGCCCGCCAACTATGGCTACACCTTC.

The rearrangement links TRBV6-2 or TRBV6-3 to TRBJ1-5; 7 bases align to TRBD1. V was clipped by 1 base and J by 3 bases; unmatched bases: 3. This CDR3 comprises 15 residues. CDR1 and CDR2 from the germline V gene are MNHEY and SVGEGT. CDR3 sequence (DNA): TGTGCCAGCAGTTACTGGGACAGTTACAATCAGCCCCAGCATTTT. Encoded protein: CASSYWDSYNQPQHF.